This T cell receptor beta chain is drawn from a study of blood T cell repertoires in COVID-19. Study overall: Acute and convalescent COVID-19 samples came from the United States, Italy and Spain.

This CDR3 comprises 15 residues. Germline lookup yields CDR1 SNHLY and CDR2 FYNNEI. The V end was cut by 5 bases, the J end by 0 bases, with 14 bases between. TCRdb's table, derived via immunoSEQ multiplex PCR, lists solely in-frame clones and lacks some. The sample records over 150,000 clones, roughly 80% being singletons. The clonotype comes from a woman aged 80 or over with acute or convalescent COVID-19. Sequencing was carried out using peripheral blood. The chain joins TRBV2 to TRBJ2-7; a weak D match, TRBD1 (6 bases). Written as DNA, the CDR3 is TGTGCCAGCAGTCCCTTGACAGGCAACTCCTACGAGCAGTACTTC. Its translation is CASSPLTGNSYEQYF. The entire variable domain, with the rest obtained from reference TRBV2 and TRBJ2-7, is as follows: EPEVTQTPSHQVTQMGQEVILRCVPISNHLYFYWYRQILGQKVEFLVSFYNNEISEKSEIFDDQFSVERPDGSNFTLKIRSTKLEDSAMYFCASSPLTGNSYEQYFGPGTRLTVT.